This is a list of T cell receptor beta chains from one sample in a study of shared clonotypes between healthy human individuals. Clones were read by immunoSEQ multiplex PCR, and TCRdb kept only the in-frame ones, dropping some. The repertoire includes some 2,000,000 clones, 85% to 95% of them detected once, and roughly 0.13% sits in the top ten. The specimen was naive CD4+ T cells sorted from blood. The receptors stem from a man younger than 30 in good health. Both conserved end residues are part of each CDR3. D genes are given only for firm matches. Not all rows give a size; the values are once, few, many and, for expanded clones, a class.

abundance: -
v_gene: TRBV7-9
j_gene: TRBJ2-1
d_gene: -
CDR3aa: CASSIGTGSYNEQFF
CDR3nt: TGTGCCAGCAGCATCGGTACGGGCTCCTACAATGAGCAGTTCTTC

abundance: -
v_gene: TRBV7-2
j_gene: TRBJ2-7
d_gene: -
CDR3aa: CASSPDGYPYEQYF
CDR3nt: TGTGCCAGCTCCCCTGACGGGTATCCTTACGAGCAGTACTTC

abundance: -
v_gene: TRBV18
j_gene: TRBJ1-3
d_gene: -
CDR3aa: CASSPTLGNTIYF
CDR3nt: TGTGCCAGCTCACCGACCCTTGGAAACACCATATATTTT

abundance: -
v_gene: TRBV7-2
j_gene: TRBJ1-5
d_gene: TRBD1
CDR3aa: CASSLQGFGGQPQHF
CDR3nt: TGTGCCAGCAGCCTACAGGGGTTCGGCGGTCAGCCCCAGCATTTT

abundance: -
v_gene: TRBV30
j_gene: TRBJ1-6
d_gene: TRBD1
CDR3aa: CAWRAGTVNSPLHF
CDR3nt: TGTGCCTGGAGGGCCGGGACAGTGAATTCACCCCTCCACTTT

abundance: -
v_gene: TRBV6-1
j_gene: TRBJ2-5
d_gene: -
CDR3aa: CASSVTRDYQETQYF
CDR3nt: TGTGCCAGCAGTGTGACCCGGGACTACCAAGAGACCCAGTACTTC

abundance: -
v_gene: TRBV5-1
j_gene: TRBJ1-5
d_gene: TRBD1
CDR3aa: CASSPDRVGGEPQHF
CDR3nt: TGCGCCAGCAGCCCGGACAGGGTGGGAGGGGAGCCCCAGCATTTT

abundance: -
v_gene: TRBV6-5
j_gene: TRBJ2-5
d_gene: TRBD2
CDR3aa: CASSRGLAGMETQYF
CDR3nt: TGTGCCAGCAGCCGCGGACTAGCGGGGATGGAGACCCAGTACTTC

abundance: -
v_gene: TRBV9
j_gene: TRBJ2-3
d_gene: -
CDR3aa: CASGSSPRTDTQYF
CDR3nt: TGTGCCAGCGGTTCTTCCCCTCGGACAGATACGCAGTATTTT

abundance: -
v_gene: TRBV6-5
j_gene: TRBJ2-7
d_gene: -
CDR3aa: CASSYDSDKQYF
CDR3nt: TGTGCCAGCAGTTATGATTCGGACAAGCAGTACTTC

abundance: -
v_gene: TRBV10-2
j_gene: TRBJ1-1
d_gene: -
CDR3aa: CASSPSLGEAFF
CDR3nt: TGCGCCAGCAGTCCCAGCCTAGGTGAAGCTTTCTTT

abundance: -
v_gene: TRBV11-2
j_gene: TRBJ1-4
d_gene: -
CDR3aa: CASSPIFWATNEKLFF
CDR3nt: TGTGCCAGCAGCCCGATATTCTGGGCAACTAATGAAAAACTGTTTTTT

abundance: -
v_gene: TRBV9
j_gene: TRBJ1-1
d_gene: -
CDR3aa: CASSVGPRESEAFF
CDR3nt: TGTGCCAGCAGCGTAGGACCCCGGGAGTCTGAAGCTTTCTTT

abundance: -
v_gene: TRBV6-1
j_gene: TRBJ2-7
d_gene: -
CDR3aa: CASSEAGFGAGSPYEQYF
CDR3nt: TGTGCCAGCAGTGAAGCCGGGTTCGGGGCAGGGTCCCCCTACGAGCAGTACTTC

abundance: -
v_gene: TRBV6-1
j_gene: TRBJ1-6
d_gene: -
CDR3aa: CASSEFGNWQSAPLHF
CDR3nt: TGTGCCAGCAGTGAATTCGGGAATTGGCAGTCAGCCCCCCTCCACTTT

abundance: -
v_gene: TRBV5-1
j_gene: TRBJ1-6
d_gene: -
CDR3aa: CASSLEGNSSPLHF
CDR3nt: TGCGCCAGCAGCTTGGAGGGGAATAGTTCACCCCTCCACTTT

abundance: -
v_gene: TRBV2
j_gene: TRBJ1-1
d_gene: TRBD1
CDR3aa: CASSETGAGAFF
CDR3nt: TGTGCCAGCAGTGAAACAGGGGCCGGAGCTTTCTTT

abundance: -
v_gene: TRBV6-5
j_gene: TRBJ2-5
d_gene: -
CDR3aa: CASSNRETQYF
CDR3nt: TGTGCCAGCAGTAATAGAGAGACCCAGTACTTC

abundance: -
v_gene: TRBV7-6
j_gene: TRBJ2-7
d_gene: -
CDR3aa: CASSLAQGGREQYF
CDR3nt: TGTGCCAGCAGCTTAGCCCAAGGGGGGCGCGAGCAGTACTTC

abundance: -
v_gene: TRBV5-1
j_gene: TRBJ2-2
d_gene: TRBD2
CDR3aa: CASSVAGANTGELFF
CDR3nt: TGCGCCAGCAGCGTTGCGGGAGCGAACACCGGGGAGCTGTTTTTT

abundance: -
v_gene: TRBV4-2
j_gene: TRBJ1-1
d_gene: -
CDR3aa: CASSLGDRLTLAFF
CDR3nt: TGTGCCAGCAGCTTGGGAGACAGGTTGACGTTAGCTTTCTTT

abundance: once
v_gene: TRBV10-2
j_gene: TRBJ2-7
d_gene: TRBD2
CDR3aa: CASRRTSGSVYEQYF
CDR3nt: TGCGCCAGCAGACGGACTAGCGGGAGTGTCTACGAGCAGTACTTC

abundance: -
v_gene: TRBV28
j_gene: TRBJ2-5
d_gene: -
CDR3aa: CASSLGAGDIREAQYF
CDR3nt: TGTGCCAGCAGTTTGGGTGCGGGCGATATACGAGAAGCCCAGTACTTC

abundance: -
v_gene: TRBV4-1
j_gene: TRBJ2-1
d_gene: TRBD1
CDR3aa: CASTRQGINNNEQFF
CDR3nt: TGCGCCAGCACTAGACAGGGAATTAACAACAATGAGCAGTTCTTC

abundance: -
v_gene: TRBV20-1
j_gene: TRBJ1-3
d_gene: -
CDR3aa: CSAFSGNTIYF
CDR3nt: TGCAGTGCTTTTTCTGGAAACACCATATATTTT

abundance: -
v_gene: TRBV6-6
j_gene: TRBJ1-5
d_gene: -
CDR3aa: CASKRTDGLNQPQHF
CDR3nt: TGTGCCAGCAAGAGGACAGATGGGTTAAATCAGCCCCAGCATTTT

abundance: -
v_gene: TRBV28
j_gene: TRBJ1-1
d_gene: TRBD1
CDR3aa: CASSGRDRGTEAFF
CDR3nt: TGTGCCAGCAGCGGAAGGGACAGGGGAACTGAAGCTTTCTTT

abundance: -
v_gene: TRBV7-8
j_gene: TRBJ2-5
d_gene: -
CDR3aa: CASSRDPRPETQYF
CDR3nt: TGTGCCAGCAGCCGAGATCCCCGGCCAGAGACCCAGTACTTC

abundance: -
v_gene: TRBV29-1
j_gene: TRBJ1-5
d_gene: -
CDR3aa: CSVGTASNQPQHF
CDR3nt: TGCAGCGTGGGAACTGCTAGCAATCAGCCCCAGCATTTT

abundance: -
v_gene: TRBV7-8
j_gene: TRBJ2-7
d_gene: TRBD1
CDR3aa: CASSFPTGGGYEQYF
CDR3nt: TGTGCCAGCAGCTTCCCAACAGGGGGCGGCTACGAGCAGTACTTC

abundance: -
v_gene: TRBV30
j_gene: TRBJ1-2
d_gene: -
CDR3aa: CAWSVSVSYGYTF
CDR3nt: TGTGCCTGGAGTGTATCAGTGAGCTATGGCTACACCTTC

abundance: -
v_gene: TRBV18
j_gene: TRBJ2-1
d_gene: -
CDR3aa: CASSPPVSHNEQFF
CDR3nt: TGTGCCAGCTCACCACCTGTCAGCCATAATGAGCAGTTCTTC

abundance: few
v_gene: TRBV10-1
j_gene: TRBJ1-6
d_gene: -
CDR3aa: CASSATVDSPLHF
CDR3nt: TGCGCCAGCAGTGCGACAGTTGATTCACCCCTCCACTTT

abundance: once
v_gene: TRBV10-2
j_gene: TRBJ2-4
d_gene: -
CDR3aa: CASSESVQNIQYF
CDR3nt: TGCGCCAGCAGTGAGTCGGTCCAAAACATTCAGTACTTC

abundance: once
v_gene: TRBV9
j_gene: TRBJ2-5
d_gene: -
CDR3aa: CASSVGGILGSGETQYF
CDR3nt: TGTGCCAGCAGCGTTGGCGGGATCTTGGGATCGGGGGAGACCCAGTACTTC

abundance: -
v_gene: TRBV27
j_gene: TRBJ2-7
d_gene: TRBD1
CDR3aa: CASQPGQGNYEQYF
CDR3nt: TGTGCCAGCCAACCGGGACAGGGGAACTACGAGCAGTACTTC

abundance: -
v_gene: TRBV28
j_gene: TRBJ2-3
d_gene: TRBD1
CDR3aa: CASRSGQGTSTDTQYF
CDR3nt: TGTGCCAGCAGATCGGGACAGGGGACTAGCACAGATACGCAGTATTTT

abundance: -
v_gene: TRBV27
j_gene: TRBJ2-2
d_gene: -
CDR3aa: CASSLKRSNTGELFF
CDR3nt: TGTGCCAGCAGTTTAAAACGGTCGAACACCGGGGAGCTGTTTTTT

abundance: -
v_gene: TRBV5-1
j_gene: TRBJ2-1
d_gene: TRBD1
CDR3aa: CASSPNAGTGFYNEQFF
CDR3nt: TGCGCCAGCAGCCCCAACGCCGGGACAGGTTTTTACAATGAGCAGTTCTTC

abundance: -
v_gene: TRBV5-1
j_gene: TRBJ2-1
d_gene: -
CDR3aa: CASSLDVSSYNEQFF
CDR3nt: TGCGCCAGCAGCTTGGACGTGAGCTCCTACAATGAGCAGTTCTTC

abundance: -
v_gene: TRBV7-9
j_gene: TRBJ1-1
d_gene: -
CDR3aa: CASSPPGIQGTEAFF
CDR3nt: TGTGCCAGCAGCCCGCCGGGGATCCAAGGGACTGAAGCTTTCTTT

abundance: -
v_gene: TRBV7-2
j_gene: TRBJ1-2
d_gene: -
CDR3aa: CASLLTEVHFYGYTF
CDR3nt: TGTGCCAGCCTGCTAACGGAGGTACACTTCTATGGCTACACCTTC

abundance: -
v_gene: TRBV14
j_gene: TRBJ1-1
d_gene: TRBD1
CDR3aa: CASSQVTGGTEAFF
CDR3nt: TGTGCCAGCAGCCAAGTCACAGGGGGCACTGAAGCTTTCTTT

abundance: -
v_gene: TRBV11-3
j_gene: TRBJ2-2
d_gene: -
CDR3aa: CASSFDGSNTGELFF
CDR3nt: TGTGCCAGCAGCTTTGACGGGTCGAACACCGGGGAGCTGTTTTTT

abundance: -
v_gene: TRBV4-1
j_gene: TRBJ1-5
d_gene: -
CDR3aa: CASSHTGTGQPQHF
CDR3nt: TGCGCCAGCAGCCACACAGGGACCGGCCAGCCCCAGCATTTT

abundance: -
v_gene: TRBV11-3
j_gene: TRBJ1-4
d_gene: TRBD1
CDR3aa: CASSLEQGKVATNEKLFF
CDR3nt: TGTGCCAGCAGCTTAGAACAGGGGAAAGTTGCAACTAATGAAAAACTGTTTTTT

abundance: -
v_gene: TRBV7-2
j_gene: TRBJ2-2
d_gene: -
CDR3aa: CASSLTYSGELFF
CDR3nt: TGTGCCAGCAGCTTAACTTACTCCGGGGAGCTGTTTTTT